This TCR beta chain was sequenced in a study of tumor-infiltrating lymphocytes in primary liver carcinoma. As for the study in general: Every patient in the cohort had a primary liver carcinoma. That carcinoma was treated by surgical resection. Study outcomes and limitations: The overlap of tumor-adjacent and tumor-blood pairs was smaller than that of tumor region pairs.

V was cut by 6 bases and J by 6 bases, with 11 bases left in between. This CDR3 has 12 amino acids. Germline-derived CDR1 and CDR2 are MNHNS and SASEGT. About this clonotype: Antigen: not known. Possible read error: a much larger clone is one base away.

Making TCR beta cDNA involved around 520 ng total RNA and a constant-region primer. Investigators got TCR beta libraries out of three nested multiplex PCR rounds, done with slightly modified ARM-PCR. A C-beta reverse primer was combined with TRBV1-TRBV30 forward primers in the first two PCR rounds, and each round had about 10 cycles. Using its own MiXCR run on the multiplex PCR reads, TCRdb lists one record per CDR3 protein. Of around 210,000 distinct CDR3 sequences in the sample, about 65% are singletons; the top ten hold 5.5% to 9%. Germline DNA was also extracted, while the blood RNA originated from unsorted whole blood.

The sample was peripheral blood. The genes are TRBV6-1 and TRBJ1-1; the D gene is possibly TRBD1 (5 bases). The origin of this receptor is a woman aged 60-75 years with primary liver carcinoma and hepatitis B virus infection. In DNA, the CDR3 is TGTGCCAGCAGCGCGGGCAGGGCTGAAGCTTTCTTT. As protein: CASSAGRAEAFF.